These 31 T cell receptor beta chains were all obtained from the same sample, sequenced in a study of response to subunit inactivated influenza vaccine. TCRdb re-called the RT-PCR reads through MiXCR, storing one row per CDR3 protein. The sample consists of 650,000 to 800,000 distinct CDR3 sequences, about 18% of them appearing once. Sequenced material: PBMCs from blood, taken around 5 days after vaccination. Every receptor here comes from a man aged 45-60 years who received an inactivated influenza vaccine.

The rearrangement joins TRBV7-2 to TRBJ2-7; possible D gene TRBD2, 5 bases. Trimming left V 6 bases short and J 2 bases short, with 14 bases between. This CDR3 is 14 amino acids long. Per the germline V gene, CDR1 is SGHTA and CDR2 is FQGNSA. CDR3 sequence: CASRPPGGTYEQYF. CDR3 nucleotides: TGTGCCAGCAGACCCCCTGGAGGAACCTACGAGCAGTACTTC.

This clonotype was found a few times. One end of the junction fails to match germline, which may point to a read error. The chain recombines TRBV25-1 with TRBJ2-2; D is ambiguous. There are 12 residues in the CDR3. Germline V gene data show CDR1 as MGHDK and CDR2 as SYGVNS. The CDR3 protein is CASSSPHGDFRF. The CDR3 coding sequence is TGTGCCAGCAGTAGCCCCCATGGGGATTTTCGTTTT. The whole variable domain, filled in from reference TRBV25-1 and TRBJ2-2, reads EADIYQTPRYLVIGTGKKITLECSQTMGHDKMYWYQQDPGMELHLIHYSYGVNSTEKGDLSSESTVSRIRTEHFPLTLESARPSHTSQYLCASSSPHGDFRFGEGSRLTVL.

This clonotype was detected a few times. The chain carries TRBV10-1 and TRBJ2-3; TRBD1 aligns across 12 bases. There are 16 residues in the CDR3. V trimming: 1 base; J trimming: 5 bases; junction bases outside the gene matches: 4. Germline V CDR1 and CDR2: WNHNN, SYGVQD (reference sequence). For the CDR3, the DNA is TGCGCCAGCAGTGAGTGGGGACAGGGGGCTATAGATACGCAGTATTTT. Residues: CASSEWGQGAIDTQYF.

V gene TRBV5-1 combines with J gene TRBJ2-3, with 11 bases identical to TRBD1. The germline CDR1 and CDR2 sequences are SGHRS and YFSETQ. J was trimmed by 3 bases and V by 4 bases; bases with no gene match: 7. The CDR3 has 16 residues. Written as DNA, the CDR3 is TGCGCCAGCAGCCAGGATGGACAGGGGGCGACAGATACGCAGTATTTT. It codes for CASSQDGQGATDTQYF.

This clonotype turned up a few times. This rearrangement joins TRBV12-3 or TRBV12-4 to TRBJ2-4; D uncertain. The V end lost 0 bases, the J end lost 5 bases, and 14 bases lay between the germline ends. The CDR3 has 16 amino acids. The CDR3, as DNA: TGTGCCAGCAGTTTAGCAACCGTGTCGGCGGAAAACATTCAGTACTTC. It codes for CASSLATVSAENIQYF.

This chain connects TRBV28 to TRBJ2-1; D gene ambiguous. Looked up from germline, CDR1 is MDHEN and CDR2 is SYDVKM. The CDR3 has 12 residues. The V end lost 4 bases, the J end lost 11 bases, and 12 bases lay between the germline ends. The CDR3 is CASSSAGGKQFF. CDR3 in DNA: TGTGCCAGCAGTTCCGCTGGTGGTAAGCAGTTCTTC.

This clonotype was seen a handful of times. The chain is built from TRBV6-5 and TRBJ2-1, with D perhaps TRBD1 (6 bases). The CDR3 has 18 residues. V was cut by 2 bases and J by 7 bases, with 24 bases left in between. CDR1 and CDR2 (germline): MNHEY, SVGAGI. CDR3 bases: TGTGCCAGCAGTTACACCCTCACAGGGAGCGCCGCTTGGAATGAGCAGTTCTTC. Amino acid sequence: CASSYTLTGSAAWNEQFF.

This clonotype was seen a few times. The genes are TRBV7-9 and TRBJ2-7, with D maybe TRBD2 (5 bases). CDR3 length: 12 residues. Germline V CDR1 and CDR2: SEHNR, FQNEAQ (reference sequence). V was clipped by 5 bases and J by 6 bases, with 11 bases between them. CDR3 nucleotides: TGTGCCAGCAGCGAGGGATGGGTCGAGCAGTACTTC. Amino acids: CASSEGWVEQYF. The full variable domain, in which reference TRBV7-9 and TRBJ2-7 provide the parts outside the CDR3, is DTGVSQNPRHKITKRGQNVTFRCDPISEHNRLYWYRQTLGQGPEFLTYFQNEAQLEKSRLLSDRFSAERPKGSFSTLEIQRTEQGDSAMYLCASSEGWVEQYFGPGTRLTVT.

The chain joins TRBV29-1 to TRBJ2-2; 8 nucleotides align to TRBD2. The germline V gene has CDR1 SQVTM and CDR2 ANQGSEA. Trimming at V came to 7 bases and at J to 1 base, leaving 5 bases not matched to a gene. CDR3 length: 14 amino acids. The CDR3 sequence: CSAALAGNTGELFF. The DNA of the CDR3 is TGCAGCGCCGCGCTAGCGGGGAACACCGGGGAGCTGTTTTTT.

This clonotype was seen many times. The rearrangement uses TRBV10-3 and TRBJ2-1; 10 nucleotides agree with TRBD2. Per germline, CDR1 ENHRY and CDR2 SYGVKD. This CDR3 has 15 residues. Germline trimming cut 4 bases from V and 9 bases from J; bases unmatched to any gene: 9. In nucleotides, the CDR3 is TGTGCCATCAGTGCGGGGCTAGCGGGAGAGGTTGAGCAGTTCTTC. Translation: CAISAGLAGEVEQFF.

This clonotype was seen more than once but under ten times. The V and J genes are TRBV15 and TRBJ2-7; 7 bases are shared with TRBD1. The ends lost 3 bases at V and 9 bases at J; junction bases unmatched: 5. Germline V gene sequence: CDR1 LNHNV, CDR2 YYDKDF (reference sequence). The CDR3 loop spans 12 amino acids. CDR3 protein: CATSRRGGGQYF. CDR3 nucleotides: TGTGCCACCAGCAGGCGAGGGGGCGGGCAGTACTTC.

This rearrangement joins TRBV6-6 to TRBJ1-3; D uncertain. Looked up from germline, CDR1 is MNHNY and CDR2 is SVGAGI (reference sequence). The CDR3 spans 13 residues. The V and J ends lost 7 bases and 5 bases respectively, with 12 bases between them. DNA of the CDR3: TGTGCCAGCACCACCGACGGTAGAAACACCATATATTTT. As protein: CASTTDGRNTIYF.

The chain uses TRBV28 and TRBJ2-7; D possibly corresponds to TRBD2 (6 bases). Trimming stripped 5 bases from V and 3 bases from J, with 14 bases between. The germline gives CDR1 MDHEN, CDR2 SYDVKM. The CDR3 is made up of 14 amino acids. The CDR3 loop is CASSGRDWLYEQYF. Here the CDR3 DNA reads TGTGCCAGCAGTGGGCGGGACTGGCTCTACGAGCAGTACTTC.

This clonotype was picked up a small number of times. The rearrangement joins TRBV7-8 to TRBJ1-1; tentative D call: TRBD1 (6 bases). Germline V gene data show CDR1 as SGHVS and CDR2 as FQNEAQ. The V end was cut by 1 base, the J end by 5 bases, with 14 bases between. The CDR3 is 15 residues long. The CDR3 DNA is TGTGCCAGCAGCTTAGGACCACAGGGCGAGACTGAAGCTTTCTTT. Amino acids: CASSLGPQGETEAFF.

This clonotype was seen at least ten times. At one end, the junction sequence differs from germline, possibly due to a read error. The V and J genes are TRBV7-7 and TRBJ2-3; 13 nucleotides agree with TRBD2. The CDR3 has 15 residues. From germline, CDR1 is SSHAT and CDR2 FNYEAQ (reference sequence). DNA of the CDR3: TGTGCTAGCAGCGAGGGACTAGCGGGGACAGATACGCAGTATTTT. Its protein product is CASSEGLAGTDTQYF.

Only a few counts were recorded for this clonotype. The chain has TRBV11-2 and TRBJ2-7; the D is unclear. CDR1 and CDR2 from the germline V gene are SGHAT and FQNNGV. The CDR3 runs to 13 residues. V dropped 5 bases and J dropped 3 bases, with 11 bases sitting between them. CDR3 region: CASSTPPVYEQYF. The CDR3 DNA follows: TGTGCCAGCAGCACCCCCCCGGTCTACGAGCAGTACTTC.

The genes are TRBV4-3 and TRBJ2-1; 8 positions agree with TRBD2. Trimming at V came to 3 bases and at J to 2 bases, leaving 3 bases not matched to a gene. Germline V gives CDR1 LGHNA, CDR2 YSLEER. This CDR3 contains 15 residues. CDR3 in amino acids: CASSHLSGAYNEQFF. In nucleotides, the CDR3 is TGCGCCAGCAGCCACCTTAGCGGGGCCTACAATGAGCAGTTCTTC.

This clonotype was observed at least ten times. Here the CDR3 reads CASSYNQGVGTEAFF. The CDR3 DNA is TGTGCCAGCAGTTACAATCAGGGTGTGGGCACTGAAGCTTTCTTT. The chain uses TRBV6-2 or TRBV6-3 and TRBJ1-1, with D possibly matching TRBD1 (5 bases). The length of the CDR3 is 15 residues. V lost 2 bases, J lost 4 bases, and 14 bases lay in between. Germline CDR1 MNHEY, CDR2 SVGEGT.

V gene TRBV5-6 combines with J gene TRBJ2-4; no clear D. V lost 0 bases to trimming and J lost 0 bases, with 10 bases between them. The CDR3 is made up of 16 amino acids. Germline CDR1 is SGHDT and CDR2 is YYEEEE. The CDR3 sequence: CASSLAQVLAKNIQYF. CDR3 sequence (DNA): TGTGCCAGCAGCTTGGCTCAGGTTCTAGCCAAAAACATTCAGTACTTC.

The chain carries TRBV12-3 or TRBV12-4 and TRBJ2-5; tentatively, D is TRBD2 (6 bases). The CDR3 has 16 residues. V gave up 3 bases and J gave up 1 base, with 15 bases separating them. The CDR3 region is CASSFQAGNLQETQYF. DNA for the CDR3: TGTGCCAGCAGTTTTCAGGCGGGGAACCTCCAAGAGACCCAGTACTTC.

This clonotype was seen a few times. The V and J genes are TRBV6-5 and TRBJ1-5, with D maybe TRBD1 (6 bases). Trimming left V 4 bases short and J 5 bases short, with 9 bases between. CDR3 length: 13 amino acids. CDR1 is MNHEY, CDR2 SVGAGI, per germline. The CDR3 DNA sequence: TGTGCCAGCAGTTCACAGGGTCATCAGCCCCAGCATTTT. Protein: CASSSQGHQPQHF.

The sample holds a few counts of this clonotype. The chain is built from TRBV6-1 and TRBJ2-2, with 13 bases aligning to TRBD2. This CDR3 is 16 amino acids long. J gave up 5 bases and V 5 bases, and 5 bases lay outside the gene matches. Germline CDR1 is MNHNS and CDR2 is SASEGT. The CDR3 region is CASSNGLAGVTGELFF. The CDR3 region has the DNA TGTGCCAGCAGTAATGGACTAGCGGGAGTTACCGGGGAGCTGTTTTTT.

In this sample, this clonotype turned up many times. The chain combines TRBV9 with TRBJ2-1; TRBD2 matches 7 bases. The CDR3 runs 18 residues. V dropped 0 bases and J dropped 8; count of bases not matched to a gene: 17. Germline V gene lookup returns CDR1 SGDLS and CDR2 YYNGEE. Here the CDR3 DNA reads TGTGCCAGCAGCGTAGGGACTAGAGTCTTTAGTGAAGTTCATGAGCAGTTCTTC. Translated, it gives CASSVGTRVFSEVHEQFF. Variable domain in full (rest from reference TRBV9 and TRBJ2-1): DSGVTQTPKHLITATGQRVTLRCSPRSGDLSVYWYQQSLDQGLQFLIQYYNGEERAKGNILERFSAQQFPDLHSELNLSSLELGDSALYFCASSVGTRVFSEVHEQFFGPGTRLTVL.

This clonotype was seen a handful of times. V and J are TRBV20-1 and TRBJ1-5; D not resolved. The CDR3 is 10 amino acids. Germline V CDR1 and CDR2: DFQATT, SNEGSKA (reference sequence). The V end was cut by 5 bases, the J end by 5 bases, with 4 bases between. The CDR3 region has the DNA TGCAGTGCTGACGATCAGCCCCAGCATTTT. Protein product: CSADDQPQHF.

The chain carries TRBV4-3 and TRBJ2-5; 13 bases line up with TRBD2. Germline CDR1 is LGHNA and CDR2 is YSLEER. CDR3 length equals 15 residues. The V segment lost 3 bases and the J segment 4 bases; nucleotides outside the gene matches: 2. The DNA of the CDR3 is TGCGCCAGCAGCCATAGACTAGCGGGGGGAGAGACCCAGTACTTC. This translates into CASSHRLAGGETQYF.

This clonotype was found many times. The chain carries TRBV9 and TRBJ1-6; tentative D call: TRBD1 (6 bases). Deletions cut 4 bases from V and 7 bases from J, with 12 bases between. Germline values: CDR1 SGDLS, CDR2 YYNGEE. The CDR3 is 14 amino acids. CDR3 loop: CASSSWTVNSPLHF. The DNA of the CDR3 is TGTGCCAGCAGCTCCTGGACAGTAAATTCACCCCTCCACTTT.

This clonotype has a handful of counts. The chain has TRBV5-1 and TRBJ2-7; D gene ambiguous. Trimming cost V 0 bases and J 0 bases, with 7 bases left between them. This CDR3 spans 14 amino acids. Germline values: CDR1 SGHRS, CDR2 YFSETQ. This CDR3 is CASSLGWLSYEQYF. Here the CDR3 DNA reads TGCGCCAGCAGCTTGGGTTGGCTCTCCTACGAGCAGTACTTC.

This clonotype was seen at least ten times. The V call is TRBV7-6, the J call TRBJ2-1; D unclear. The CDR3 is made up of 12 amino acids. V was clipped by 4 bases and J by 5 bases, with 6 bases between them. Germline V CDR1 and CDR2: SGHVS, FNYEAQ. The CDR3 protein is CASSSVNNEQFF. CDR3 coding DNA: TGTGCCAGCAGCTCGGTGAACAATGAGCAGTTCTTC.

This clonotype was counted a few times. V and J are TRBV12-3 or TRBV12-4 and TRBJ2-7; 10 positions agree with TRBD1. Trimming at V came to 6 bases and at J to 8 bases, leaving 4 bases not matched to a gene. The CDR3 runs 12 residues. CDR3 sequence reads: CASRPDRGQQYF. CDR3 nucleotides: TGTGCCAGCAGACCCGACAGGGGGCAGCAGTACTTC.

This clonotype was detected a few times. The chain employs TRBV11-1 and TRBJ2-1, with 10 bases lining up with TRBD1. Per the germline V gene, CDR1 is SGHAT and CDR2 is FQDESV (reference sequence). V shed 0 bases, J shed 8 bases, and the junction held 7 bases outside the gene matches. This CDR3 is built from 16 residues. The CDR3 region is CASSLAGTGAYDEQFF. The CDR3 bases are TGTGCCAGCAGCTTAGCCGGGACAGGGGCGTACGATGAGCAGTTCTTC.

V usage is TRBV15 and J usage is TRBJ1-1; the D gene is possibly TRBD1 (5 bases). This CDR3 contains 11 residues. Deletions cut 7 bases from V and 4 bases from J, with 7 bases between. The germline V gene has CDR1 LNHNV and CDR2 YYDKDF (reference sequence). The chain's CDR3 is CATKGATEAFF. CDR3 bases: TGTGCCACCAAAGGGGCCACTGAAGCTTTCTTT.